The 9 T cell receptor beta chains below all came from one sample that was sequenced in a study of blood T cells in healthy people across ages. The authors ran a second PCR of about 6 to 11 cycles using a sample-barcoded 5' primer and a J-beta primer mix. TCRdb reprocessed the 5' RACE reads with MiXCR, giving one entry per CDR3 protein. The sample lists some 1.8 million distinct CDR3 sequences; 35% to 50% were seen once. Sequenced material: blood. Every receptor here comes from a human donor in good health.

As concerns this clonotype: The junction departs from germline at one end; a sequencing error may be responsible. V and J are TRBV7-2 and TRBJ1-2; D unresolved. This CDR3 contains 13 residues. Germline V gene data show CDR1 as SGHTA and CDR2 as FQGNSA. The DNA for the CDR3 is TGTGTCAGCAGCGCGGGGAACAACTATGGCTACACCTTC. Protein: CVSSAGNNYGYTF.

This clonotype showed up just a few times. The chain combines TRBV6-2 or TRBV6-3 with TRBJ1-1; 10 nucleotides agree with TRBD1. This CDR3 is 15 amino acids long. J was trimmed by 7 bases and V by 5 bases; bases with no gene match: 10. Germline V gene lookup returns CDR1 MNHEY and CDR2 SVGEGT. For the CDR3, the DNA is TGTGCCAGCAGTCTCTCGACAGGGGGCTTCGTTGAAGCTTTCTTT. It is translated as CASSLSTGGFVEAFF.

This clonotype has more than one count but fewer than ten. DNA of the CDR3: TGCAGCGTTGATCATCCCAATGAGCAGTTCTTC. It is translated as CSVDHPNEQFF. This chain uses TRBV29-1 with TRBJ2-1; D is uncertain. In germline, CDR1 is SQVTM, CDR2 ANQGSEA. Between the trimmed V and J ends, which lost 3 bases and 6 bases, there was a span of 6 bases. The CDR3 has 11 residues.

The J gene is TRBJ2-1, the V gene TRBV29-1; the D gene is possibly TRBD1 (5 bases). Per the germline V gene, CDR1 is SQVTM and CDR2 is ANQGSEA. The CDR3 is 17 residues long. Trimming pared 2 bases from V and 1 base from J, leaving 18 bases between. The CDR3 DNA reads TGCAGCGTTGAATCTACTCCAACAGGTATTTCCTACAATGAGCAGTTCTTC. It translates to CSVESTPTGISYNEQFF.

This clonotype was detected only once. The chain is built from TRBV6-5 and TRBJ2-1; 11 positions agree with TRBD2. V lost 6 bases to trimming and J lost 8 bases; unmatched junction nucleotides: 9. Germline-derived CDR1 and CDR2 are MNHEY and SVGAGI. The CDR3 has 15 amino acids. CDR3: CASRPLAGVTYEQFF. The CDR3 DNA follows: TGTGCCAGCAGACCACTAGCGGGGGTTACATATGAGCAGTTCTTC.

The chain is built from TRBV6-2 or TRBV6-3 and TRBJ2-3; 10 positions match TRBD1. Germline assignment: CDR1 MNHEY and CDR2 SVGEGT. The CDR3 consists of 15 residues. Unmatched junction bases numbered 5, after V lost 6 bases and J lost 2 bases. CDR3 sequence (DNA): TGTGCCAGCAGGACCGGACAGGGGGTCACAGATACGCAGTATTTT. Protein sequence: CASRTGQGVTDTQYF.

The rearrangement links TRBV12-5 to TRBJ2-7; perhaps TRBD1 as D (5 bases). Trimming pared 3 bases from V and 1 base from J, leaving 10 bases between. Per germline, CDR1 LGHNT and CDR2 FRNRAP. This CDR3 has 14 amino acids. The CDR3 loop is CASGFSDRSYEQYF. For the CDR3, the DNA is TGTGCTAGTGGTTTCTCCGACAGATCCTACGAGCAGTACTTC.

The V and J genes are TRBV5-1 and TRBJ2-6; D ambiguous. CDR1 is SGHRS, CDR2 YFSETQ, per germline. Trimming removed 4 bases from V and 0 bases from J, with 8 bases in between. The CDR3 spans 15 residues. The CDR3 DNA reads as TGCGCCAGCAGCCGAATCAGCTCTGGGGCCAACGTCCTGACTTTC. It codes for CASSRISSGANVLTF.

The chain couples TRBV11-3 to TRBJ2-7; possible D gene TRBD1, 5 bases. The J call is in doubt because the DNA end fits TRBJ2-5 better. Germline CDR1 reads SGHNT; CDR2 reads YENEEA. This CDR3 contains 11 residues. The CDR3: CASSYDRTQYF. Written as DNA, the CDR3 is TGTGCCAGCAGCTACGACAGGACCCAGTACTTC.